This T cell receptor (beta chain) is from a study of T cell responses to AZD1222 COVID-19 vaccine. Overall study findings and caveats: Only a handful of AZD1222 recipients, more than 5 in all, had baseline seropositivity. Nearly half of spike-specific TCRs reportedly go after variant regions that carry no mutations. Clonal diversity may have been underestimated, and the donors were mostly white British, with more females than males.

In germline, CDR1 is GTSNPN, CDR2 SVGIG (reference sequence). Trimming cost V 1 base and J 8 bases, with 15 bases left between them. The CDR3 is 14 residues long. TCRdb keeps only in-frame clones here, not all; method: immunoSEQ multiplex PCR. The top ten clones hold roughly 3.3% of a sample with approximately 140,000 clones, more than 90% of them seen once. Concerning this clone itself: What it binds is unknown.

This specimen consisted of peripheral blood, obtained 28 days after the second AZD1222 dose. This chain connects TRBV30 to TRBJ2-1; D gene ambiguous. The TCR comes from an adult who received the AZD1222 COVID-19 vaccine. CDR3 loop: CAWSAGPAPDEQFF. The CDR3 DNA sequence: TGTGCCTGGAGTGCGGGCCCCGCCCCCGATGAGCAGTTCTTC.